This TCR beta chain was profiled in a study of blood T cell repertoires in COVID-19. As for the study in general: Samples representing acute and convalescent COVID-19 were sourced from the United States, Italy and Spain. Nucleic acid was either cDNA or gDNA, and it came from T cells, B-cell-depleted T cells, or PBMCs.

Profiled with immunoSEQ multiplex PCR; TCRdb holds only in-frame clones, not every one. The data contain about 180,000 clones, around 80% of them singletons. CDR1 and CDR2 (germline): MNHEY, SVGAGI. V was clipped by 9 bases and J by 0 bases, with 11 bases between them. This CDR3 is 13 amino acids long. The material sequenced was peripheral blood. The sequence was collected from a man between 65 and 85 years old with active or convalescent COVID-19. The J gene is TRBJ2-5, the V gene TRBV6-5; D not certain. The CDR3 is CASIDTYQETQYF. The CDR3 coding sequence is TGTGCCAGTATAGACACGTACCAAGAGACCCAGTACTTC.